The present T cell receptor beta chain was sequenced within a study of blood T cell repertoires in COVID-19. Looking at the study overall: Collection of acute and convalescent COVID-19 samples took place in the United States, Italy and Spain. PBMCs, B-cell-depleted T cells, or T cells were the source of the cDNA or gDNA that made up the material.

The data were produced by immunoSEQ multiplex PCR, yet TCRdb's version contains in-frame clones alone and is incomplete. The profile shows roughly 46,000 clones, about nine tenths of them singletons. The clonotype comes from a human donor in a cohort sampled during active COVID-19. Sequenced input: peripheral blood.

CDR3 DNA: TGTGCCAGCAGCTTAACAGGGGTCCACGAGCAGTACTTC. Its protein is CASSLTGVHEQYF. V is TRBV7-2 and J is TRBJ2-7; 7 nucleotides match TRBD1. In germline, CDR1 is SGHTA, CDR2 FQGNSA. This CDR3 comprises 13 residues. V shed 2 bases, J shed 5 bases, and the junction held 3 bases outside the gene matches. Using reference TRBV7-2 and TRBJ2-7 for the parts outside the CDR3, the full variable domain is GAGVSQSPSNKVTEKGKDVELRCDPISGHTALYWYRQSLGQGLEFLIYFQGNSAPDKSGLPSDRFSAERTGGSVSTLTIQRTQQEDSAVYLCASSLTGVHEQYFGPGTRLTVT.